This T cell receptor beta chain was recorded in a study of response to subunit inactivated influenza vaccine. Study findings and constraints: With each seasonal influenza vaccination, the authors suggested, few new T cells are recruited.

TCRdb re-called the RT-PCR reads with MiXCR, one entry per CDR3 protein. Of about 520,000 distinct CDR3 sequences in the sample, roughly 23% are singletons; the top ten hold under 2.5%. Of note for this clonotype: No antigen is known for it. The missing conserved phenylalanine or tryptophan at the end of this CDR3 makes a read error likely.

This CDR3 spans 13 amino acids. The germline V and J ends were trimmed by 8 bases and 10 bases, with 21 bases remaining between them. From germline, CDR1 is SQVTM and CDR2 ANQGSEA. This TCR came from a man between 50 and 59 years old who received an inactivated influenza vaccine. V usage is TRBV29-1 and J usage is TRBJ2-1; D might be TRBD1 (5 bases). The sequencing used CD4+ T cells sorted from PBMCs, collected 5 days after vaccination. In DNA form, the CDR3 reads TGCAGCACTCGTCCGGACATCTTCGGCGAGCAGTTCTAC. Its translation: CSTRPDIFGEQFY.